This T cell receptor (beta chain) appears in the sequencing data of a study of prognosis after radiotherapy for stage I lung cancer. Study-wide context: Newly diagnosed primary stage I lung tumors occurred in fourteen patients, and oligometastatic NSCLC after surgical resection of the primary tumor occurred in 4 or 5. Seven patients presented with squamous cell carcinoma, roughly 11 with adenocarcinoma.

Findings and caveats of the study: Between patients with and without metastases, TRBV and TRBJ gene usage reportedly differed.

This clonotype came up many times. Its matching antigen is unknown. In germline, CDR1 is KGHSH, CDR2 LQKENI. The CDR3 extends over 16 amino acids. V trimming: 5 bases; J trimming: 2 bases; junction bases outside the gene matches: 3. The authors amplified TCR beta CDR3 from genomic DNA using two-round multiplex PCR. First-round PCR, the initial amplification, used primers specific to each TRBV and TRBJ gene. TCRdb re-derived calls from the multiplex PCR reads in MiXCR, one entry per CDR3 protein. The sample lists roughly 29,000 distinct CDR3 sequences, approximately 31% occurring once. Investigators drew six milliliters of peripheral blood at each of two time points.

The chain is built from TRBV18 and TRBJ2-3, with 14 bases matching TRBD2. This sequence was found in a donor aged 50 or older with non-small cell lung cancer. Sequencing was performed on PBMCs, taken before or after stereotactic body radiation therapy (not recorded which). The CDR3: CASSSTSGGATDTQYF. In DNA, the CDR3 is TGTGCCAGCTCATCGACTAGCGGGGGGGCCACAGATACGCAGTATTTT.